The 13 T cell receptor beta chains given below trace back to one sample, sequenced in a study of T cell clones after liver transplantation. Sequencing used immunoSEQ multiplex PCR; TCRdb keeps in-frame clones, though not all of them. The sample consists of roughly 100,000 clones, around four fifths of them appearing once. The source material was CD4+ T cells from blood, sampled 45 to 50 months after liver transplant. Receptors originate from a human patient who received a liver transplant. Some T cells may be supplied by the graft donor.

This chain joins TRBV7-2 and TRBJ1-5; 10 bases fit TRBD1. Germline CDR1 and CDR2: SGHTA and FQGNSA. The CDR3 extends over 16 amino acids. Germline trimming cut 6 bases from V and 5 bases from J; bases unmatched to any gene: 10. In DNA form, the CDR3 reads TGTGCCAGCAGTCGCGGACAGGGGGAGAGGGATCAGCCCCAGCATTTT. This translates into CASSRGQGERDQPQHF.

The chain combines TRBV11-1 with TRBJ2-1; possible D gene TRBD2, 6 bases. This CDR3 region has 12 residues. CDR1 is SGHAT and CDR2 is FQDESV in the germline V gene (reference sequence). V gave up 5 bases and J gave up 12 bases, with 14 bases separating them. CDR3 sequence: CASSGTGRGQFF. The CDR3 DNA follows: TGTGCCAGCAGCGGGACCGGGCGGGGGCAGTTCTTC.

The rearrangement joins TRBV10-3 to TRBJ2-1; 8 positions agree with TRBD2. CDR1 and CDR2 (germline): ENHRY, SYGVKD. CDR3 length equals 15 residues. The trim removed 6 bases at V and 6 bases at J, leaving 10 bases unmatched. The CDR3: CAISGLAGGGNEQFF. The CDR3 DNA is TGTGCCATCAGCGGACTAGCCGGAGGAGGCAATGAGCAGTTCTTC.

The rearrangement uses TRBV19 and TRBJ1-5, with 9 bases that match TRBD1. CDR3 length equals 16 residues. Germline lookup yields CDR1 LNHDA and CDR2 SQIVND (reference sequence). J lost 1 base, V lost 7 bases, and 8 bases had no gene match. The DNA for the CDR3 is TGTGCCAGTAAAGCGGGGACAGGGACGAGCAATCAGCCCCAGCATTTT. It specifies CASKAGTGTSNQPQHF.

The chain combines TRBV7-6 with TRBJ1-2; 9 bases fit TRBD1. The germline gives CDR1 SGHVS, CDR2 FNYEAQ. The V and J ends lost 5 bases and 6 bases, in that order; junction bases with no gene match: 10. CDR3 length: 15 amino acids. The CDR3 sequence is CASSLYGTGSDGYTF. The CDR3 coding sequence is TGTGCCAGCAGCCTATACGGGACAGGGAGCGATGGCTACACCTTC.

This chain links TRBV7-2 with TRBJ2-7; D gene unclear. Deletions cut 3 bases from V and 0 bases from J, with 15 bases between. This CDR3 is built from 16 residues. CDR1 is SGHTA, CDR2 FQGNSA, per germline. Written as DNA, the CDR3 is TGTGCCAGCAGCTTCAGAAGACAACCCAGCTCCTACGAGCAGTACTTC. Protein product: CASSFRRQPSSYEQYF.

This clone turned up a few times. The chain carries TRBV7-9 and TRBJ1-1; D is ambiguous. The CDR3 is 13 residues long. Germline V gene lookup returns CDR1 SEHNR and CDR2 FQNEAQ (reference sequence). Trimming left V 7 bases short and J 6 bases short, with 15 bases between. CDR3 sequence reads: CASTPRAVAEAFF. The CDR3 DNA is TGTGCCAGCACCCCACGGGCTGTTGCTGAAGCTTTCTTT.

The chain employs TRBV30 and TRBJ1-2; 9 bases map to TRBD1. The ends lost 4 bases at V and 8 bases at J; junction bases unmatched: 14. The CDR3 extends over 15 amino acids. In germline, CDR1 is GTSNPN, CDR2 SVGIG (reference sequence). CDR3 sequence reads: CAWTNPGQGAGGYTF. CDR3 bases: TGTGCCTGGACTAACCCGGGACAGGGTGCGGGGGGCTACACCTTC.

This clone appeared once. V and J are TRBV28 and TRBJ2-2, with D perhaps given as TRBD1 or TRBD2 (5 bases each). The CDR3 sequence is 14 residues long. Germline CDR1 MDHEN, CDR2 SYDVKM. With 8 bases removed from V and 6 bases from J, the gap between germline ends came to 16 bases. CDR3 nucleotides: TGTGCCAGCGGAGAGGGGCGGTTGGCCGGGGAGCTGTTTTTT. Translation: CASGEGRLAGELFF.

This sequence joins TRBV20-1 and TRBJ1-1, with 7 positions matching TRBD1. CDR1 and CDR2 (germline): DFQATT, SNEGSKA (reference sequence). The CDR3 consists of 11 residues. J gave up 7 bases and V 7 bases, and 6 bases lay outside the gene matches. The CDR3 here is CSVKQGNEAFF. In DNA, the CDR3 is TGCAGTGTCAAACAGGGGAATGAAGCTTTCTTT.

This clone was observed a few times. This chain links TRBV9 with TRBJ1-1; TRBD1 is a possible D gene (5 bases). This CDR3 spans 14 amino acids. Trimming pared 2 bases from V and 4 bases from J, leaving 12 bases between. Germline V CDR1 and CDR2: SGDLS, YYNGEE. The CDR3, as DNA: TGTGCCAGCAGCGTGGCCAGGGAGATCACTGAAGCTTTCTTT. This gives the protein CASSVAREITEAFF.

Here the CDR3 reads CASSDTGTTNYGYTF. The CDR3 nucleotides are TGTGCCAGTAGTGACACCGGGACAACTAACTATGGCTACACCTTC. The V call is TRBV19, the J call TRBJ1-2, with TRBD1 as a possible D gene (6 bases). V dropped 5 bases and J dropped 0 bases, with 13 bases sitting between them. Germline V CDR1 and CDR2: LNHDA, SQIVND (reference sequence). This CDR3 spans 15 amino acids.

The chain has TRBV16 and TRBJ1-1; 8 nucleotides match TRBD1. Germline V lookup: CDR1 KGHSY, CDR2 FQNENV. This CDR3 has 16 amino acids. V gave up 4 bases and J gave up 4 bases; unmatched junction bases: 11. The CDR3 region is CASSLRQGAAGTEAFF. The CDR3 nucleotides read TGTGCCAGCAGCCTCCGGCAGGGGGCAGCGGGCACTGAAGCTTTCTTT.